The rows below give T cell receptor beta chains drawn from one sample of a study of cytomegalovirus exposure and HLA in healthy donors. Data came from immunoSEQ multiplex PCR; TCRdb stores just in-frame clones and leaves some out. The data contain over 200,000 clones, about four fifths of them seen just once; the ten biggest clones take up nearly 6%. Sequenced sample: PBMCs. Receptor source: a man aged 40-50 years in good health and CMV-seropositive. The CDR3 runs from the conserved cysteine through the conserved F or W. The D gene is left open where the match is weak. Only part of the rows carry a size: once, few, many, or a class if the clone is expanded.

clone_size	d_call	v_call	cdr3_length	j_call	cdr3_nt	cdr3_aa
.	TRBD2	TRBV7-3	21	TRBJ2-2	TGTGCCAGCAGCTTAACGGGACTAGCGGGAGGCCACGCGCTGAACACCGGGGAGCTGTTTTTT	CASSLTGLAGGHALNTGELFF
.	TRBD2	TRBV29-1	13	TRBJ2-3	TGCAGCGTCGAGCACGGGAGGGGGGATACGCAGTATTTT	CSVEHGRGDTQYF
.	TRBD2	TRBV9	18	TRBJ2-3	TGTGCCAGCAGCTCAAAGGGAACTAGCGGGAGAGGCACAGATACGCAGTATTTT	CASSSKGTSGRGTDTQYF
.	TRBD1	TRBV6-1	17	TRBJ2-4	TGTGCCAGCAGTGGCGTGGGACAGGGCGGGCCCAAAAACATTCAGTACTTC	CASSGVGQGGPKNIQYF
.	TRBD1	TRBV19	17	TRBJ1-2	TGTGCCAGTAGTGGTCGGACAGGAGAAATATACCTATATGGCTACACCTTC	CASSGRTGEIYLYGYTF
.	TRBD2	TRBV7-8	16	TRBJ2-2	TGTGCCAGCAGCTCCGGAGCGGGAGTAAACACCGGGGAGCTGTTTTTT	CASSSGAGVNTGELFF
.	TRBD2	TRBV4-1	15	TRBJ2-1	TGCGCCAGCAGCCTCTTGACTAGCGGGGTAGCTGAGCAGTTCTTC	CASSLLTSGVAEQFF
.	.	TRBV6-1	15	TRBJ1-5	TGTGCCAGCAGTGCCCGGACAGCTAGCAATCAGCCCCAGCATTTT	CASSARTASNQPQHF
.	TRBD1	TRBV30	13	TRBJ1-5	TGTGCCTGGGCCCAGGGGGACAATCAGCCCCAGCATTTT	CAWAQGDNQPQHF
.	.	TRBV6-1	14	TRBJ2-2	TGTGCCAGCAATCCAGGAACGAACACCGGGGAGCTGTTTTTT	CASNPGTNTGELFF
.	.	TRBV30	15	TRBJ1-3	TGTGCCTGGAGCCAGGGGAGCTACTCTGGAAACACCATATATTTT	CAWSQGSYSGNTIYF
once	.	TRBV7-8	13	TRBJ1-2	TGTGCCAGCAGCCCCCTTGAGCACCATGGCTACACCTTC	CASSPLEHHGYTF
.	TRBD2	TRBV7-9	16	TRBJ2-1	TGTGCCAGCAGCCCGCAGCGGGAGAAATCCTACAATGAGCAGTTCTTC	CASSPQREKSYNEQFF
.	.	TRBV6-5	12	TRBJ2-1	TGTGCCAGCAGTTTCCTGGCGGGTGAGCAGTTCTTC	CASSFLAGEQFF
.	.	TRBV7-3	13	TRBJ2-1	TGTGCCAGCAGCTTACAAATAAGGGGCGAGCAGTTCTTC	CASSLQIRGEQFF
.	.	TRBV11-2	15	TRBJ2-1	TGTGCCAGCAGCTCAGGACAGCCGCCCTACAATGAGCAGTTCTTC	CASSSGQPPYNEQFF
.	TRBD1	TRBV7-6	15	TRBJ2-1	TGTGCCAGCAGCGGGGGACAGGGCCCCTACAATGAGCAGTTCTTC	CASSGGQGPYNEQFF
once	.	TRBV5-1	15	TRBJ1-5	TGCGCCAGCAGCTTGGGCGTAAATAGCAATCAGCCCCAGCATTTT	CASSLGVNSNQPQHF
.	TRBD2	TRBV2	15	TRBJ2-2	TGTGCCAGCAGTGGACTAGCGGAGAACACCGGGGAGCTGTTTTTT	CASSGLAENTGELFF
.	TRBD1	TRBV7-2	17	TRBJ1-1	TGTGCCAGCAGCTTACCCCGGGACAGCGCCATGAACACTGAAGCTTTCTTT	CASSLPRDSAMNTEAFF
.	.	TRBV27	14	TRBJ1-1	TGTGCCAGCAACCTCCTCGGGGGGAACACTGAAGCTTTCTTT	CASNLLGGNTEAFF
few	.	TRBV29-1	14	TRBJ2-3	TGCAGCGTCCCGCTTGGGGGCATCACAGATACGCAGTATTTT	CSVPLGGITDTQYF
.	TRBD2	TRBV2	14	TRBJ2-2	TGTGCCGGAAGCGGGAGGCCCAACACCGGGGAGCTGTTTTTT	CAGSGRPNTGELFF
once	.	TRBV7-8	15	TRBJ1-3	TGTGCCAGCAGGGAGGATTGGGGAAGTGGAAACACCATATATTTT	CASREDWGSGNTIYF
few	TRBD2	TRBV18	13	TRBJ2-5	TGTGCCAGCTCACCAAGGGAGGGAGAGACCCAGTACTTC	CASSPREGETQYF